Listed below are T cell receptor beta chains from one sample, sequenced in a study of T cell responses to AZD1222 COVID-19 vaccine. Using immunoSEQ multiplex PCR, the repertoire was profiled, and TCRdb retains in-frame clones only, with some absent. The sample records approximately 140,000 clones, about 89% being singletons. The specimen was peripheral blood, collected on day 0 of MenACWY control vaccination. These receptors were collected from an adult in good health. The CDR3 runs from the conserved cysteine through the conserved F or W. The D gene is left open where the match is weak. Expanded clones are given a class, and other clones once, few, many or no size at all.

v_gene	j_gene	abundance	d_gene	CDR3aa	CDR3nt
TRBV5-1	TRBJ1-3	.	.	CASSLSGTLGPGNTIYF	TGCGCCAGCAGCTTGAGTGGGACATTAGGGCCTGGAAACACCATATATTTT
TRBV2	TRBJ2-1	.	.	CASRVAESSYNEQFF	TGTGCCAGCAGAGTAGCGGAGAGCTCCTACAATGAGCAGTTCTTC
TRBV28	TRBJ1-6	.	.	CASSYSNSPLHF	TGTGCCAGCAGTTACAGTAATTCACCCCTCCACTTT
TRBV7-9	TRBJ1-6	.	.	CASSLVGKNNSPLHF	TGTGCCAGCAGCTTAGTAGGGAAAAATAATTCACCCCTCCACTTT
TRBV7-9	TRBJ2-1	.	TRBD2	CASSLVAFSRGSSYNEQFF	TGTGCCAGCAGCTTAGTCGCGTTTTCGCGGGGGAGCTCCTACAATGAGCAGTTCTTC
TRBV29-1	TRBJ1-3	.	.	CSVESSGNTIYF	TGCAGCGTCGAGAGCTCTGGAAACACCATATATTTT
TRBV12-3/TRBV12-4	TRBJ1-5	few	.	CASSLVASQPQHF	TGTGCCAGCAGTTTGGTGGCATCTCAGCCCCAGCATTTT
TRBV27	TRBJ2-1	.	TRBD1	CASSSWTGGNEQFF	TGTGCCAGCAGTTCCTGGACAGGGGGCAATGAGCAGTTCTTC
TRBV28	TRBJ1-5	.	.	CASRTRGYRGDQPQHF	TGTGCCAGCAGAACGCGGGGTTACCGCGGCGATCAGCCCCAGCATTTT
TRBV10-2	TRBJ1-5	.	.	CASSDPVQPQHF	TGCGCCAGCAGTGACCCTGTTCAGCCCCAGCATTTT
TRBV30	TRBJ2-7	.	TRBD2	CAWSGVGTGGPHEQYF	TGTGCCTGGAGTGGCGTCGGGACGGGAGGCCCCCACGAGCAGTACTTC
TRBV3-1/TRBV3-2	TRBJ1-2	.	.	CASSQVGVNYGYTF	TGTGCCAGCAGCCAGGTAGGAGTAAACTATGGCTACACCTTC
TRBV5-1	TRBJ1-1	once	.	CASSLGPGETEAFF	TGCGCCAGCAGCTTGGGTCCCGGAGAGACTGAAGCTTTCTTT
TRBV11-2	TRBJ1-1	.	.	CASSSGLLGNTEAFF	TGTGCCAGCAGCTCTGGACTATTAGGGAACACTGAAGCTTTCTTT
TRBV7-3	TRBJ2-3	.	.	CASSPPDWTDTQYF	TGTGCCAGCAGCCCGCCGGACTGGACAGATACGCAGTATTTT
TRBV6-5	TRBJ2-7	.	TRBD1	CASSSDRASSYEQYF	TGTGCCAGCAGTTCGGACAGGGCAAGCTCCTACGAGCAGTACTTC
TRBV7-2	TRBJ1-5	.	.	CASSFYSNQPQHF	TGTGCCAGCAGCTTCTATAGCAATCAGCCCCAGCATTTT
TRBV7-8	TRBJ1-5	once	.	CASSLGTGNQPQHF	TGTGCCAGCAGCTTAGGGACAGGCAATCAGCCCCAGCATTTT
TRBV16	TRBJ2-1	.	TRBD1	CASSQDPGQGSWNEQFF	TGTGCCAGCAGCCAAGATCCGGGACAGGGGTCTTGGAATGAGCAGTTCTTC
TRBV6-5	TRBJ1-5	.	.	CASSVWTDSNQPQHF	TGTGCCAGCAGCGTATGGACAGATAGCAATCAGCCCCAGCATTTT
TRBV7-8	TRBJ2-3	once	TRBD1	CASSSDGTATDTQYF	TGTGCCAGCAGCTCAGACGGGACAGCCACAGATACGCAGTATTTT
TRBV29-1	TRBJ1-5	.	.	CSVRASDQPQHF	TGCAGCGTTCGGGCATCAGATCAGCCCCAGCATTTT
TRBV18	TRBJ1-1	many	TRBD1	CASSPTKGAGNTEAFF	TGTGCCAGCTCACCGACAAAGGGGGCGGGTAACACTGAAGCTTTCTTT
TRBV5-1	TRBJ1-2	.	.	CASSPGATGISYGYTF	TGCGCCAGCAGCCCGGGCGCCACAGGTATATCCTATGGCTACACCTTC
TRBV19	TRBJ1-1	.	.	CASSPRDTEAFF	TGTGCCAGTAGTCCCCGGGACACTGAAGCTTTCTTT
TRBV2	TRBJ2-7	.	.	CASSYYEQYF	TGTGCCAGCAGCTACTACGAGCAGTACTTC
TRBV6-1	TRBJ1-4	.	.	CASSEVPLDGEKLFF	TGTGCCAGCAGTGAAGTTCCCTTGGACGGTGAAAAACTGTTTTTT
TRBV9	TRBJ1-1	.	.	CASSAPGLTNTEAFF	TGTGCCAGCAGCGCCCCGGGGCTCACGAACACTGAAGCTTTCTTT
TRBV9	TRBJ2-3	.	.	CASSERSSTDTQYF	TGTGCCAGCAGCGAACGGTCTAGCACAGATACGCAGTATTTT
TRBV18	TRBJ1-4	.	.	CASSPQAQGEKLFF	TGTGCCAGCTCACCTCAGGCTCAAGGTGAAAAACTGTTTTTT
TRBV5-5	TRBJ2-7	.	.	CASSLGGGVSLDF	TGTGCCAGCAGCTTGGGGGGCGGGGTTTCGCTTGATTTC
TRBV6-5	TRBJ1-3	.	.	CASFGNTIYF	TGTGCCAGCTTTGGAAACACCATATATTTT
TRBV27	TRBJ2-7	few	TRBD1	CASTRGGQGTYEQYF	TGTGCCAGCACACGGGGGGGACAGGGGACCTACGAGCAGTACTTC
TRBV5-1	TRBJ1-2	.	TRBD1	CASSWGQSYGYTF	TGCGCCAGCAGTTGGGGACAGAGCTATGGCTACACCTTC
TRBV7-8	TRBJ2-7	.	.	CASSLASSLHYEQYF	TGTGCCAGCAGCTTAGCGTCTAGTTTGCACTACGAGCAGTACTTC
TRBV5-4	TRBJ1-4	once	.	CASSLGGQGNEKLFF	TGTGCCAGCAGCTTGGGGGGGCAGGGTAATGAAAAACTGTTTTTT